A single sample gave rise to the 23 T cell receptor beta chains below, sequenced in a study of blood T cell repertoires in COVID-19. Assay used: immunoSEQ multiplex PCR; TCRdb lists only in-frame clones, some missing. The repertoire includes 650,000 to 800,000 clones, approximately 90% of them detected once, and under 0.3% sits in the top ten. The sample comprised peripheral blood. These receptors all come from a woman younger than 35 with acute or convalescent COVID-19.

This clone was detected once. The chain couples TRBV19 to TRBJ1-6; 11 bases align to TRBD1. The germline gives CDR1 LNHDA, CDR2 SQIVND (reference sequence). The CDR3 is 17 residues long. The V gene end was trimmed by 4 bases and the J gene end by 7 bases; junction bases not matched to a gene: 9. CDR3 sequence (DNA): TGTGCCAGTAGTAGCCAATCCCGGGACAGGGGGAATTCACCCCTCCACTTT. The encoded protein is CASSSQSRDRGNSPLHF. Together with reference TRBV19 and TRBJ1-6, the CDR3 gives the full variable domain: DGGITQSPKYLFRKEGQNVTLSCEQNLNHDAMYWYRQDPGQGLRLIYYSQIVNDFQKGDIAEGYSVSREKKESFPLTVTSAQKNPTAFYLCASSSQSRDRGNSPLHFGNGTRLTVT.

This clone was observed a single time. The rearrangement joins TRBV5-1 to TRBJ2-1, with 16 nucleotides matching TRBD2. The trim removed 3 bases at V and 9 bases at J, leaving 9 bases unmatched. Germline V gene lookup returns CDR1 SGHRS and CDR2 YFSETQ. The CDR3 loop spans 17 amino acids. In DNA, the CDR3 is TGCGCCAGCAGCTCGGGACTAGCGGGGGGGCCCGGGAGTGAGCAGTTCTTC. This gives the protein CASSSGLAGGPGSEQFF.

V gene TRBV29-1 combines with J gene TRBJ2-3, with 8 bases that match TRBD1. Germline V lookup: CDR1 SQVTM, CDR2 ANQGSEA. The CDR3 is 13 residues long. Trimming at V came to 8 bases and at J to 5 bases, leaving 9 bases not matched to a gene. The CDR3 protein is CSSWTGFKDTQYF. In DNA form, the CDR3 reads TGCAGCTCATGGACAGGGTTCAAAGATACGCAGTATTTT.

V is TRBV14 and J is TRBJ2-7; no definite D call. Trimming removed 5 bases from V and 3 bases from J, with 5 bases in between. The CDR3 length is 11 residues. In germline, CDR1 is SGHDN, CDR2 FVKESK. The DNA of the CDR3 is TGTGCCAGCAGCTCACTCTACGAGCAGTACTTC. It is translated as CASSSLYEQYF.

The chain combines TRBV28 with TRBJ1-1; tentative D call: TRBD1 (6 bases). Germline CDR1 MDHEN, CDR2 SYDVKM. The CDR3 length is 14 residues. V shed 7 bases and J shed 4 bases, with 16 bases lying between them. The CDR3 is CASNINRDVTEAFF. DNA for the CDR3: TGTGCCAGCAACATTAACAGGGACGTCACTGAAGCTTTCTTT. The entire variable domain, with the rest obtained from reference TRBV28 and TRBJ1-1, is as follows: DVKVTQSSRYLVKRTGEKVFLECVQDMDHENMFWYRQDPGLGLRLIYFSYDVKMKEKGDIPEGYSVSREKKERFSLILESASTNQTSMYLCASNINRDVTEAFFGQGTRLTVV.

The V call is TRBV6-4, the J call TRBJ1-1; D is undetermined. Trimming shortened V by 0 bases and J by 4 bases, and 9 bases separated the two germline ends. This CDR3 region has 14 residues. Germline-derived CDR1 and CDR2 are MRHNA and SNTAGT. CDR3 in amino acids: CASSDSVGSTEAFF. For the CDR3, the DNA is TGTGCCAGCAGTGACTCTGTGGGGAGCACTGAAGCTTTCTTT.

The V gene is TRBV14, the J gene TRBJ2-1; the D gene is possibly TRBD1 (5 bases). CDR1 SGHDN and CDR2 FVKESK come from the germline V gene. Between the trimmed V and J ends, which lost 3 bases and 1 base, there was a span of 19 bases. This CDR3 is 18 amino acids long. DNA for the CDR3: TGTGCCAGCAGCCACAGGGCATACTCCCTTGGGTCCTACAATGAGCAGTTCTTC. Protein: CASSHRAYSLGSYNEQFF.

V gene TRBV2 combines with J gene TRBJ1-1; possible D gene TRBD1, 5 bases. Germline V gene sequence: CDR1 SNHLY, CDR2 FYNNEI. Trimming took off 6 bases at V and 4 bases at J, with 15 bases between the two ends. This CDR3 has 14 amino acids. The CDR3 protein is CASRGRGMSTEAFF. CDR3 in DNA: TGTGCCAGCAGGGGACGGGGGATGAGCACTGAAGCTTTCTTT. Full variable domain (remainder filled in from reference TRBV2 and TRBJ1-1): EPEVTQTPSHQVTQMGQEVILRCVPISNHLYFYWYRQILGQKVEFLVSFYNNEISEKSEIFDDQFSVERPDGSNFTLKIRSTKLEDSAMYFCASRGRGMSTEAFFGQGTRLTVV.

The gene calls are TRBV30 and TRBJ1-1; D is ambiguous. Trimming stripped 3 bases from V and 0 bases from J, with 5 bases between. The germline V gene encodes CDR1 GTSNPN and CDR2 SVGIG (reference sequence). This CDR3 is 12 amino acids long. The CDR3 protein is CAWSQMNTEAFF. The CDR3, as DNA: TGTGCCTGGAGCCAGATGAACACTGAAGCTTTCTTT.

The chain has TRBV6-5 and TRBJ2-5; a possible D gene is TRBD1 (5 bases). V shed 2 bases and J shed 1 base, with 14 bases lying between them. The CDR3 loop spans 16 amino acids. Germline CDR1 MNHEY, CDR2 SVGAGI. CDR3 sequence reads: CASSYGWGLPQETQYF. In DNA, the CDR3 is TGTGCCAGCAGTTACGGATGGGGCCTTCCCCAAGAGACCCAGTACTTC.

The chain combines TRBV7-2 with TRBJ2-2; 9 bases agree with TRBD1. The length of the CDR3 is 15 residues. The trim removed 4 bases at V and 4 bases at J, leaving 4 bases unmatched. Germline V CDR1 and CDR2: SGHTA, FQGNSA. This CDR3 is CASSSGTGFTGELFF. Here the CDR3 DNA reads TGTGCCAGCAGCTCCGGGACAGGGTTCACCGGGGAGCTGTTTTTT.

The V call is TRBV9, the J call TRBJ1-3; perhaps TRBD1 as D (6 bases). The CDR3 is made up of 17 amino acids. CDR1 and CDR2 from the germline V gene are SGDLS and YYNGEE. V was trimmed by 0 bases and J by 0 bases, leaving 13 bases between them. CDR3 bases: TGTGCCAGCAGCGTAGGAAGGGGAGGGGGCTCTGGAAACACCATATATTTT. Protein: CASSVGRGGGSGNTIYF.

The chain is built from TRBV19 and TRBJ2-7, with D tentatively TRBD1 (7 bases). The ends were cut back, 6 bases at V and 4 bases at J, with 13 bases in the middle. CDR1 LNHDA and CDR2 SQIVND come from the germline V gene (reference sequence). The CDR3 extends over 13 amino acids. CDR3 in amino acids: CASRAGTAYEQYF. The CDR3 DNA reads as TGTGCCAGTAGGGCGGGGACAGCTTACGAGCAGTACTTC. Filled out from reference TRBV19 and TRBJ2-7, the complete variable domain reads DGGITQSPKYLFRKEGQNVTLSCEQNLNHDAMYWYRQDPGQGLRLIYYSQIVNDFQKGDIAEGYSVSREKKESFPLTVTSAQKNPTAFYLCASRAGTAYEQYFGPGTRLTVT.

The CDR3 is CASSPDRNYGYTF. The CDR3 nucleotides are TGTGCCAGCAGCCCGGACAGAAACTATGGCTACACCTTC. This chain uses TRBV28 with TRBJ1-2; D might be TRBD1 (6 bases). The V end was cut by 6 bases, the J end by 2 bases, with 10 bases between. Germline CDR1 MDHEN, CDR2 SYDVKM. CDR3 length: 13 residues.

The CDR3 loop reads CASSTGDSEYEKLFF. In DNA form, the CDR3 reads TGTGCCAGCAGCACGGGGGACAGCGAGTATGAAAAACTGTTTTTT. V gene TRBV9 combines with J gene TRBJ1-4; 7 nucleotides line up with TRBD1. The CDR3 consists of 15 residues. With 4 bases clipped from V and 6 bases from J, the junction kept 9 bases outside the gene matches. The germline CDR1 and CDR2 sequences are SGDLS and YYNGEE.

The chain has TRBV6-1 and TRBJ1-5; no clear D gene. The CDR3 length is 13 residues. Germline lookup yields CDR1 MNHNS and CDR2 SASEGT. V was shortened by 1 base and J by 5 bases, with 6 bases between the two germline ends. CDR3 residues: CASSEESHQPQHF. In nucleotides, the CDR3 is TGTGCCAGCAGTGAAGAAAGCCATCAGCCCCAGCATTTT.

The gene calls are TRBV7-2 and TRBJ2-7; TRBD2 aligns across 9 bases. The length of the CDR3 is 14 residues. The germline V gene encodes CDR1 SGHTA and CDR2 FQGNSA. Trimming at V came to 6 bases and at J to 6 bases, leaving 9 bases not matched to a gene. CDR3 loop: CASRPGSGGSEQYF. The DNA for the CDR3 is TGTGCCAGCAGACCAGGGAGCGGGGGGTCCGAGCAGTACTTC.

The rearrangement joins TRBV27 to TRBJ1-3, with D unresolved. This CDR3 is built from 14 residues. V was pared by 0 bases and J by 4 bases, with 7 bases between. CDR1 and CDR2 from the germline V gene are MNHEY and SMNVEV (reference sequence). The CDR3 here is CASSLSRGGNTIYF. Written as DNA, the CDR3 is TGTGCCAGCAGTTTATCGAGAGGGGGAAACACCATATATTTT.

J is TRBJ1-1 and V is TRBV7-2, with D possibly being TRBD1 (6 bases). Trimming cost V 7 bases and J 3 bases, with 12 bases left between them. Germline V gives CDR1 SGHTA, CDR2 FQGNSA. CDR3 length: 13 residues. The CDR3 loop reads CASKGGKDTEAFF. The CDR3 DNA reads TGTGCCAGCAAGGGGGGGAAGGACACTGAAGCTTTCTTT.

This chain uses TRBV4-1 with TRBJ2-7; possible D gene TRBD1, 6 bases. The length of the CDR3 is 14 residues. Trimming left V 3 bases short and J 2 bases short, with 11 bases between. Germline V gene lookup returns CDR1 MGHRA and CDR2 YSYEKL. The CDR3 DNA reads TGCGCCAGCAGCCAGGCCACAGGGCCCTACGAGCAGTACTTC. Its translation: CASSQATGPYEQYF.

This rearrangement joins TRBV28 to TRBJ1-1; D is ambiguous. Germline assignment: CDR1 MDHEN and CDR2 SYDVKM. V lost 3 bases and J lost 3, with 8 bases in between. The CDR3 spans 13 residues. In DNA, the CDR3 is TGTGCCAGCAGTTTGACTGAGGACACTGAAGCTTTCTTT. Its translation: CASSLTEDTEAFF.

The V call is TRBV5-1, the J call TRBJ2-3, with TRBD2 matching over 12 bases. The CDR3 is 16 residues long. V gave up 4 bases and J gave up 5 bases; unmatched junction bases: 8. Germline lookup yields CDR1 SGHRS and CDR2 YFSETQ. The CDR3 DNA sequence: TGCGCCAGCAGCGTCCTAGCGGGGGGGCTAGGAGATACGCAGTATTTT. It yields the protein CASSVLAGGLGDTQYF. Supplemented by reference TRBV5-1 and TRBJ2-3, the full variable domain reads KAGVTQTPRYLIKTRGQQVTLSCSPISGHRSVSWYQQTPGQGLQFLFEYFSETQRNKGNFPGRFSGRQFSNSRSEMNVSTLELGDSALYLCASSVLAGGLGDTQYFGPGTRLTVL.

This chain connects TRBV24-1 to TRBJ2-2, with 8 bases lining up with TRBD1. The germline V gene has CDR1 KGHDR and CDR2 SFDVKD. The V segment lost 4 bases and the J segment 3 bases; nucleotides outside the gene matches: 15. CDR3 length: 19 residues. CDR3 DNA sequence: TGTGCCACCAGTGACCCCCGGACAGGGCTGGTTTTGGACACCGGGGAGCTGTTTTTT. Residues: CATSDPRTGLVLDTGELFF.